The sequence of this T cell receptor beta chain was determined in a study of T-cell reconstitution after alpha-beta-depleted transplantation in children. CDR3 length: 14 residues. The junction had 5 bases not matched to a gene; V was cut back by 5 bases and J by 0 bases. The germline CDR1 and CDR2 sequences are SGDLS and YYNGEE. Unique molecular identifiers tagged the TCRbeta library. One entry per CDR3 protein results from TCRdb running MiXCR on the PCR reads. This table holds 440,000 or so distinct CDR3 sequences, roughly 10% found once. This TCR derives from a human donor who donated a stem cell graft to a child with acute myeloid leukemia. The chain uses TRBV9 and TRBJ2-7; 7 nucleotides line up with TRBD2. Sequencing used PBMCs from the stem cell graft donor, obtained from the stem cell graft. The CDR3 coding sequence is TGTGCCAGCAGTACAAGCGGGAACTCCTACGAGCAGTACTTC. It yields the protein CASSTSGNSYEQYF.